This TCR beta chain is drawn from a study of T cells in Graves' hyperthyroidism and ophthalmopathy. The study, taken as a whole, reports: Using 13 V-J features, a model discriminated ophthalmopathy from stable hyperthyroidism.

The CDR3 extends over 11 amino acids. Trimming removed 6 bases from V and 8 bases from J, with 8 bases in between. Germline assignment: CDR1 LNHDA and CDR2 SQIVND (reference sequence). The study excluded patients with uncontrolled infection, other autoimmune disease, pregnancy or lactation. Together with thyroid ultrasound, orbital computed tomography, serum thyroxine and TRAb, clinical symptoms were used for diagnoses. For this clonotype: As yet, its antigen is unknown.

TCR beta CDR3 regions were amplified from RNA transcripts. Primed by the HTBI set, a first-round RT-PCR was run on the TCR CDR3. Using its own MiXCR run on the multiplex PCR reads, TCRdb lists one record per CDR3 protein. The sample includes more than 550,000 distinct CDR3 sequences, 45% of them seen just once. This sequence was found in an adult man with Graves' disease, either hyperthyroidism or ophthalmopathy (not recorded which). Input material: peripheral blood or thyroid tissue (not recorded which). This sequence joins TRBV19 and TRBJ1-3; no reliable D call. CDR3 sequence: CASRRTYTIYF. The CDR3 DNA reads TGTGCCAGTAGGAGGACGTACACCATATATTTT. Based on the CDR3 plus reference TRBV19 and TRBJ1-3, the full variable domain is DGGITQSPKYLFRKEGQNVTLSCEQNLNHDAMYWYRQDPGQGLRLIYYSQIVNDFQKGDIAEGYSVSREKKESFPLTVTSAQKNPTAFYLCASRRTYTIYFGEGSWLTVV.